This T cell receptor beta chain was identified in a study of siplizumab effects on memory and regulatory T cells. There are 16 residues in the CDR3. The trim removed 4 bases at V and 7 bases at J, leaving 13 bases unmatched. Germline V lookup: CDR1 SGHNT, CDR2 YYREEE (reference sequence). The data were produced by immunoSEQ multiplex PCR, yet TCRdb's version contains in-frame clones alone and is incomplete. The profile shows approximately 90,000 clones, roughly 94% of them singletons. The sample comprised non-Treg CD4+ T cells sorted from blood. The chain has TRBV5-4 and TRBJ2-5; 10 bases align to TRBD2. The TCR originated in a human donor in good health. The CDR3 reads CASSPGLAGDGLTQYF. In DNA form, the CDR3 reads TGTGCCAGCAGCCCCGGTCTAGCGGGGGACGGGTTGACCCAGTACTTC. Using reference TRBV5-4 and TRBJ2-5 for the parts outside the CDR3, the full variable domain is ETGVTQSPTHLIKTRGQQVTLRCSSQSGHNTVSWYQQALGQGPQFIFQYYREEENGRGNFPPRFSGLQFPNYSSELNVNALELDDSALYLCASSPGLAGDGLTQYFGPGTRLLVL.